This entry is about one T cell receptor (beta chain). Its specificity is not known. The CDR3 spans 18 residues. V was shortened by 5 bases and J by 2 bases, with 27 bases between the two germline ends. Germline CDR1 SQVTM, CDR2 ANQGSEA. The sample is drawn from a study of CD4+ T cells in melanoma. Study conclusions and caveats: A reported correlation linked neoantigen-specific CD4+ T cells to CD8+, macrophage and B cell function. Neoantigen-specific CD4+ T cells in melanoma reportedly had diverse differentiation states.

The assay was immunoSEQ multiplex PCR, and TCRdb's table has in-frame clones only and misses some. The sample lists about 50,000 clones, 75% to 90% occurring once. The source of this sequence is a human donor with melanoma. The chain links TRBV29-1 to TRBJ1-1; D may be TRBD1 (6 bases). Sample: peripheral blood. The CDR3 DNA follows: TGCAGCGTTTCGGGTTCCCCGGGACGTCTAGGGGGAAACACTGAAGCTTTCTTT. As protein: CSVSGSPGRLGGNTEAFF.